One sample yielded the 31 T cell receptor beta chains listed below, sequenced in a study of Graves' ophthalmopathy and Graves' hyperthyroidism. Amplification targeted the TCR beta CDR3 regions, with RNA transcripts as the source material. First-round RT-PCR relied on HTBI primers, and a second-round multiplex PCR came next. A single record per CDR3 protein comes from TCRdb applying MiXCR to the multiplex PCR reads. The sample has roughly 160,000 distinct CDR3 sequences, 35% to 50% seen once. Sequencing was done on a sample of peripheral blood. These receptors all come from a man aged 30 to 45 with Graves' ophthalmopathy.

This clonotype was observed many times. The CDR3 is CASSIGSYTEAFF. The CDR3 nucleotides are TGTGCCAGTAGTATCGGGTCGTACACTGAAGCTTTCTTT. The rearrangement uses TRBV19 and TRBJ1-1; D not resolved. CDR3 length: 13 amino acids. The germline V and J ends were trimmed by 3 bases and 3 bases, with 8 bases remaining between them. CDR1 is LNHDA and CDR2 is SQIVND in the germline V gene (reference sequence).

This clonotype occurred once. The chain recombines TRBV2 with TRBJ2-7, with 9 bases fitting TRBD1. Germline values: CDR1 SNHLY, CDR2 FYNNEI. Trimming took 3 bases from V and 2 from J; bases not matched to a gene: 14. CDR3 length: 18 amino acids. The CDR3 DNA is TGTGCCAGCAGTGAGGGCTCCGGGACAGGGCTCGGGGCCTACGAGCAGTACTTC. Amino acids: CASSEGSGTGLGAYEQYF.

This clonotype was seen repeatedly, ten times or more. The V call is TRBV7-2, the J call TRBJ2-5; 15 positions match TRBD2. Unmatched junction bases numbered 6, after V lost 2 bases and J lost 2 bases. CDR1 is SGHTA and CDR2 is FQGNSA in the germline V gene. The CDR3 is made up of 18 amino acids. CDR3 sequence (DNA): TGTGCCAGCAGCTTATCTTTTGGACTAGCGGGAGGGCAAGAGACCCAGTACTTC. This encodes CASSLSFGLAGGQETQYF.

The chain joins TRBV7-2 to TRBJ1-5; D possibly corresponds to TRBD1 (5 bases). The CDR3 is 15 residues long. CDR1 and CDR2 from the germline V gene are SGHTA and FQGNSA. The V end was cut by 7 bases, the J end by 0 bases, with 13 bases between. This CDR3 reads CASTRGGDSNQPQHF. CDR3 sequence (DNA): TGTGCCAGCACCCGGGGGGGAGATAGCAATCAGCCCCAGCATTTT.

The chain combines TRBV6-1 with TRBJ2-2, with D maybe TRBD1 (6 bases). Trimming removed 3 bases at V and 4 bases at J, with 15 bases between. This CDR3 is 16 amino acids long. Germline V CDR1 and CDR2: MNHNS, SASEGT. The chain's CDR3 is CASSEIYTGSTGELFF. CDR3 in DNA: TGTGCCAGCAGTGAGATTTACACAGGGTCCACCGGGGAGCTGTTTTTT.

J is TRBJ1-1 and V is TRBV19, with a possible D match to TRBD1 (5 bases). The CDR3 runs to 15 residues. Germline CDR1 LNHDA, CDR2 SQIVND (reference sequence). V gave up 1 base and J gave up 1 base, with 10 bases separating them. This chain's CDR3 is CASSIGAGTNTEAFF. The CDR3 region has the DNA TGTGCCAGTAGTATAGGGGCCGGGACGAACACTGAAGCTTTCTTT.

This clonotype was counted ten times or more. The chain is built from TRBV10-2 and TRBJ2-2, with D perhaps TRBD2 (5 bases). Germline V gives CDR1 WSHSY, CDR2 SAAADI. V gave up 9 bases and J gave up 4 bases, with 12 bases separating them. This CDR3 contains 13 residues. The chain's CDR3 is CASTGRTTGELFF. The CDR3 region has the DNA TGCGCCAGTACTGGGAGAACCACCGGGGAGCTGTTTTTT.

V usage is TRBV6-5 and J usage is TRBJ2-2; D is unresolved. The V gene lost 2 bases and the J gene lost 8 bases, with 3 bases spanning the gap. The germline V gene has CDR1 MNHEY and CDR2 SVGAGI. There are 11 residues in the CDR3. The CDR3 sequence: CASSYGGELFF. The CDR3 bases are TGTGCCAGCAGTTACGGGGGGGAGCTGTTTTTT.

This clonotype was picked up many times. The chain couples TRBV6-2 or TRBV6-3 to TRBJ1-1; D is perhaps TRBD1 (5 bases). Germline V gene lookup returns CDR1 MNHEY and CDR2 SVGEGT. This CDR3 has 17 residues. The ends were cut back, 2 bases at V and 0 bases at J, with 16 bases in the middle. The CDR3 protein is CASSYPTVFSVNTEAFF. CDR3 DNA sequence: TGTGCCAGCAGTTACCCGACAGTGTTTTCGGTGAACACTGAAGCTTTCTTT.

This clonotype was recorded many times. This chain joins TRBV27 and TRBJ2-5; tentatively, D is TRBD1 (6 bases). V shed 3 bases and J shed 1 base, with 15 bases lying between them. CDR1 and CDR2 (germline): MNHEY, SMNVEV (reference sequence). This CDR3 has 16 amino acids. For the CDR3, the DNA is TGTGCCAGCAGTTTGTTGGGGGCGCGTTCCCAAGAGACCCAGTACTTC. Translating gives CASSLLGARSQETQYF.

This clonotype was detected a few times. The chain joins TRBV24-1 to TRBJ2-7, with 9 bases lining up with TRBD1. Unmatched junction bases numbered 5, after V lost 9 bases and J lost 3 bases. CDR3 size: 13 residues. The V gene's germline CDR1 is KGHDR and CDR2 SFDVKD. The CDR3 loop reads CATAQGAGYEQYF. The CDR3, as DNA: TGTGCCACCGCACAGGGGGCAGGCTACGAGCAGTACTTC.

The chain carries TRBV12-3 or TRBV12-4 and TRBJ2-7, with 10 bases identical to TRBD2. V lost 6 bases to trimming and J lost 6 bases; unmatched junction nucleotides: 11. The CDR3 contains 15 residues. DNA for the CDR3: TGTGCCAGCAGATCCAGCGGGAGGGCCCGTCGCGAGCAGTACTTC. Its translation: CASRSSGRARREQYF.

In its sample, this clonotype was seen many times. The chain links TRBV24-1 to TRBJ2-7, with a weak D call TRBD1 (6 bases). CDR1 and CDR2 (germline): KGHDR, SFDVKD. V was clipped by 4 bases and J by 3 bases, with 21 bases between them. The CDR3 is 17 residues long. CDR3 DNA sequence: TGTGCCACCAGTGACACACACCCACGGACAGTTAACTACGAGCAGTACTTC. Its translation is CATSDTHPRTVNYEQYF.

V and J are TRBV20-1 and TRBJ1-2; D gene unclear. Trimming removed 3 bases at V and 8 bases at J, with 13 bases between. Germline CDR1 and CDR2: DFQATT and SNEGSKA (reference sequence). The CDR3 has 12 residues. For the CDR3, the DNA is TGCAGTGCTAGGGATCTAGGTTCGGGCTACACCTTC. Translation gives CSARDLGSGYTF.

The chain joins TRBV27 to TRBJ1-1, with D uncertain. This CDR3 is 12 amino acids long. Trimming shortened V by 6 bases and J by 5 bases, and 10 bases separated the two germline ends. CDR1 and CDR2 (germline): MNHEY, SMNVEV (reference sequence). CDR3 DNA: TGTGCCAGCAGATCCCTAGGGACTGAAGCTTTCTTT. Translated: CASRSLGTEAFF.

The chain links TRBV15 to TRBJ1-5; D not resolved. Germline CDR1 is LNHNV and CDR2 is YYDKDF (reference sequence). The CDR3 runs to 12 residues. V was clipped by 4 bases and J by 6 bases, with 7 bases between them. CDR3 in amino acids: CATSIDRQPQHF. DNA for the CDR3: TGTGCCACCAGCATCGATCGTCAGCCCCAGCATTTT. The entire variable domain, with the rest obtained from reference TRBV15 and TRBJ1-5, is as follows: DAMVIQNPRYQVTQFGKPVTLSCSQTLNHNVMYWYQQKSSQAPKLLFHYYDKDFNNEADTPDNFQSRRPNTSFCFLDIRSPGLGDTAMYLCATSIDRQPQHFGDGTRLSIL.

There are many counts of this clonotype. The rearrangement uses TRBV6-2 or TRBV6-3 and TRBJ2-7; tentatively, D is TRBD1 or TRBD2 (5 bases each). V lost 6 bases and J 5 bases, leaving 17 bases between the germline ends. Germline V CDR1 and CDR2: MNHEY, SVGEGT. CDR3 length: 14 amino acids. CDR3 protein: CASRGTSPADEQYF. The CDR3 DNA follows: TGTGCCAGCAGGGGGACGTCGCCGGCGGACGAGCAGTACTTC.

About this clonotype itself: A junction end diverges from the germline sequence, so it may reflect a read error. The CDR3 sequence: CAGSIAGGLDEQYF. CDR3 DNA: TGTGCCGGCAGCATAGCGGGGGGTCTAGACGAGCAGTACTTC. The V and J genes are TRBV6-1 and TRBJ2-7; the match to TRBD2 covers 10 bases. Germline V gene sequence: CDR1 MNHNS, CDR2 SASEGT. The CDR3 covers 14 residues.

J is TRBJ1-1 and V is TRBV10-3; D is undetermined. Trimming cost V 2 bases and J 1 base, with 8 bases left between them. Germline V gene lookup returns CDR1 ENHRY and CDR2 SYGVKD. The CDR3 totals 14 residues. CDR3 loop: CAISERVGNTEAFF. CDR3 nucleotides: TGTGCCATCAGTGAGAGGGTAGGGAACACTGAAGCTTTCTTT.

The gene calls are TRBV7-9 and TRBJ2-7; no clear D gene. The germline V and J ends were trimmed by 7 bases and 5 bases, with 9 bases remaining between them. The germline V gene encodes CDR1 SEHNR and CDR2 FQNEAQ (reference sequence). The CDR3 is 11 amino acids. The CDR3 reads CASTPGHEQYF. The CDR3 DNA follows: TGTGCCAGCACCCCTGGCCACGAGCAGTACTTC.

The genes are TRBV6-1 and TRBJ2-7, with 7 bases matching TRBD1. CDR3 size: 15 residues. J lost 0 bases, V lost 6 bases, and 8 bases had no gene match. Looked up from germline, CDR1 is MNHNS and CDR2 is SASEGT. CDR3 region: CASRPTGVSSYEQYF. The CDR3 DNA reads TGTGCCAGCAGACCTACAGGGGTCAGCTCCTACGAGCAGTACTTC.

At least ten counts were recorded for this clonotype. The gene calls are TRBV6-5 and TRBJ1-1; D not resolved. Germline CDR1 is MNHEY and CDR2 is SVGAGI. The CDR3 consists of 14 residues. The V and J ends lost 3 bases and 1 base respectively, with 9 bases between them. CDR3 DNA sequence: TGTGCCAGCAGTTATTCCGGATCGAACACTGAAGCTTTCTTT. This encodes CASSYSGSNTEAFF.

This clonotype was detected many times. V gene TRBV28 combines with J gene TRBJ1-1; perhaps TRBD1 as D (6 bases). Germline V gene data show CDR1 as MDHEN and CDR2 as SYDVKM. V was pared by 5 bases and J by 4 bases, with 11 bases between. The CDR3 spans 13 residues. The CDR3 here is CASSLWTATEAFF. The CDR3 DNA follows: TGTGCCAGCAGTCTTTGGACAGCCACTGAAGCTTTCTTT. The full variable domain, with the rest looked up from reference TRBV28 and TRBJ1-1, is DVKVTQSSRYLVKRTGEKVFLECVQDMDHENMFWYRQDPGLGLRLIYFSYDVKMKEKGDIPEGYSVSREKKERFSLILESASTNQTSMYLCASSLWTATEAFFGQGTRLTVV.

The chain joins TRBV7-9 to TRBJ2-5; D might be TRBD2 (5 bases). Per germline, CDR1 SEHNR and CDR2 FQNEAQ (reference sequence). The CDR3 runs to 13 residues. Trimming removed 5 bases from V and 10 bases from J, with 17 bases in between. The CDR3 DNA reads as TGTGCCAGCAGCCCCGAGGGCGTAGTGGACCAGTACTTC. It encodes CASSPEGVVDQYF.

This clonotype was seen many times. The V gene is TRBV7-9, the J gene TRBJ1-2; no clear D. Germline values: CDR1 SEHNR, CDR2 FQNEAQ (reference sequence). With 3 bases removed from V and 1 base from J, the gap between germline ends came to 9 bases. This CDR3 is 14 amino acids long. Here the CDR3 DNA reads TGTGCCAGCAGCTTGGCTCAGCTTAACTATGGCTACACCTTC. Protein sequence: CASSLAQLNYGYTF.

This chain connects TRBV12-3 or TRBV12-4 to TRBJ2-4; a weak D match, TRBD2 (7 bases). This CDR3 has 18 amino acids. Deletions cut 3 bases from V and 3 bases from J, with 21 bases between. The CDR3 protein is CASSFRHSGEGYKNIQYF. Here the CDR3 DNA reads TGTGCCAGCAGTTTTCGGCATTCAGGGGAGGGGTACAAAAACATTCAGTACTTC.

The rearrangement links TRBV27 to TRBJ1-1; D call uncertain. The germline V gene has CDR1 MNHEY and CDR2 SMNVEV (reference sequence). V was trimmed by 7 bases and J by 1 base, leaving 10 bases between them. CDR3 length equals 13 residues. The DNA of the CDR3 is TGTGCCAGCAAGCTCAGAGGGAACACTGAAGCTTTCTTT. It translates to CASKLRGNTEAFF.

This clonotype has a count of ten or more. The rearrangement uses TRBV11-1 and TRBJ2-5; 7 nucleotides match TRBD1. The V gene's germline CDR1 is SGHAT and CDR2 FQDESV (reference sequence). The junction had 12 bases not matched to a gene; V was cut back by 5 bases and J by 3 bases. This CDR3 spans 16 amino acids. CDR3 nucleotides: TGTGCCAGCAGCCGAGCCGCCGGGACAGCTAAAGAGACCCAGTACTTC. This gives the protein CASSRAAGTAKETQYF. Together with reference TRBV11-1 and TRBJ2-5, the CDR3 gives the full variable domain: EAEVAQSPRYKITEKSQAVAFWCDPISGHATLYWYRQILGQGPELLVQFQDESVVDDSQLPKDRFSAERLKGVDSTLKIQPAELGDSAMYLCASSRAAGTAKETQYFGPGTRLLVL.

The chain couples TRBV6-2 or TRBV6-3 to TRBJ1-1, with 7 positions matching TRBD1. CDR3 length: 15 residues. V was pared by 5 bases and J by 3 bases, with 9 bases of the junction left unmatched. Per the germline V gene, CDR1 is MNHEY and CDR2 is SVGEGT. CDR3 protein: CASSTDDRAYTEAFF. CDR3 sequence (DNA): TGTGCCAGCAGTACAGACGACAGGGCCTACACTGAAGCTTTCTTT.

This clonotype was recorded many times. This sequence joins TRBV2 and TRBJ1-2; possibly TRBD1 for D (5 bases). From germline, CDR1 is SNHLY and CDR2 FYNNEI. The CDR3 spans 15 residues. V dropped 7 bases and J dropped 4 bases, with 19 bases sitting between them. The CDR3 nucleotides are TGTGCCAGCAAGTTGGAGGGGTCCCGCTCCTATGGCTACACCTTC. This encodes CASKLEGSRSYGYTF.

This clonotype was recorded at least ten times. The V call is TRBV29-1, the J call TRBJ2-7; D unresolved. The length of the CDR3 is 13 residues. V lost 2 bases, J lost 6 bases, and 14 bases lay in between. Germline CDR1 reads SQVTM; CDR2 reads ANQGSEA. This CDR3 is CSVENDARVEQYF. The CDR3 DNA follows: TGCAGCGTTGAAAACGACGCTAGGGTCGAGCAGTACTTC.